One sample yielded the 26 T cell receptor beta chains listed below, sequenced in a study of CD8+ T cells in alopecia areata (dated by TCRdb to between 2017 and 2018). The sample's time point, from its label and the paper: around 22 weeks on oral tofacitinib. Explained via the paper, the treatment or condition label denotes: oral pan-JAK inhibitor, 5-10 mg twice daily. Receptors were amplified or captured by the immunoSEQ multiplex PCR assay. To provide template for TCR sequencing, every sample had RNA extracted and reverse transcribed into cDNA. The source is immuneACCESS, and TCRdb retained only in-frame sequences with V and J called. Part of the clones is not carried over; for the studies checked, unresolved V genes explain less than half of this, and the remainder is unexplained. The sample contains about 120,000 clones, around 53% of them found a single time. The top ten constitute over 9% of the sample.

The input for sequencing was CD8+ T cells sorted from blood, taken at week 24, from a patient treated with tofacitinib. All receptors derive from a human donor with alopecia areata.

This clone was observed a single time. The chain has TRBV30 and TRBJ2-2; D remains ambiguous. Germline-derived CDR1 and CDR2 are GTSNPN and SVGIG (reference sequence). CDR3 size: 11 residues. V lost 0 bases, J lost 8 bases, and 4 bases lay in between. CDR3 nucleotide sequence: TGTGCCTGGAGTGTAATTGGGGAGCTGTTTTTT. Translation: CAWSVIGELFF.

In its sample, this clone was seen a few times. The V gene is TRBV4-1, the J gene TRBJ1-4; 8 bases map to TRBD1. The CDR3 runs 15 residues. V dropped 5 bases and J dropped 6; count of bases not matched to a gene: 8. The germline V gene has CDR1 MGHRA and CDR2 YSYEKL. The CDR3 DNA is TGCGCCAGCAGCGATCCGGTGGACAGGGATGAAAAACTGTTTTTT. This codes for CASSDPVDRDEKLFF.

The chain recombines TRBV30 with TRBJ2-1; D gene unclear. The V and J ends lost 3 bases and 10 bases respectively, with 16 bases between them. CDR3 length equals 13 residues. CDR1 and CDR2 (germline): GTSNPN, SVGIG (reference sequence). The DNA of the CDR3 is TGTGCCTGGAGCCCGGACGGCGGAATCGAGCAGTTCTTC. Translation gives CAWSPDGGIEQFF.

The chain employs TRBV19 and TRBJ1-5; D is ambiguous. V was pared by 4 bases and J by 7 bases, with 17 bases between. Per the germline V gene, CDR1 is LNHDA and CDR2 is SQIVND (reference sequence). The CDR3 sequence is 15 residues long. CDR3 sequence: CASSTKDHSLQPQHF. In DNA, the CDR3 is TGTGCCAGTAGTACAAAGGACCACTCCCTCCAGCCCCAGCATTTT.

This clone was seen a few times. The CDR3 nucleotides are TGTGCCACCCTTGGACAGGGGAGGACCGGGGAGCTGTTTTTT. Its protein is CATLGQGRTGELFF. The rearrangement uses TRBV19 and TRBJ2-2, with 9 bases that match TRBD1. Germline assignment: CDR1 LNHDA and CDR2 SQIVND (reference sequence). The V segment lost 10 bases and the J segment 5 bases; nucleotides outside the gene matches: 8. This CDR3 has 14 amino acids.

The genes are TRBV6-5 and TRBJ2-7; D might be TRBD1 or TRBD2, each matching 5 bases. This CDR3 region has 14 residues. V lost 0 bases and J lost 6, with 12 bases in between. The germline CDR1 and CDR2 sequences are MNHEY and SVGAGI. This CDR3 is CASSYSMGDGEQYF. CDR3 in DNA: TGTGCCAGCAGTTACTCGATGGGGGACGGCGAGCAGTACTTC.

The genes are TRBV6-5 and TRBJ2-7; D gene uncertain. The CDR3 covers 14 residues. Trimming left V 6 bases short and J 3 bases short, with 15 bases between. Per germline, CDR1 MNHEY and CDR2 SVGAGI. For the CDR3, the DNA is TGTGCCAGCAGACCCCTGGGGTTAAACTACGAGCAGTACTTC. Protein: CASRPLGLNYEQYF.

This chain uses TRBV6-6 with TRBJ1-1; no definite D call. Germline assignment: CDR1 MNHNY and CDR2 SVGAGI (reference sequence). The CDR3 sequence is 16 residues long. Trimming shortened V by 0 bases and J by 5 bases, and 16 bases separated the two germline ends. The CDR3 DNA reads as TGTGCCAGCAGTTACTCAAGAGAGGGCGGAGGAACTGAAGCTTTCTTT. This translates into CASSYSREGGGTEAFF.

V gene TRBV4-2 combines with J gene TRBJ2-5; 8 positions match TRBD2. Germline loops: CDR1 LGHNA, CDR2 YNFKEQ. The CDR3 sequence is 16 residues long. The trim removed 0 bases at V and 5 bases at J, leaving 8 bases unmatched. The CDR3 DNA reads TGTGCCAGCAGCCAAGAGCATAGTTTAGCGGGGGAGACCCAGTACTTC. It translates to CASSQEHSLAGETQYF.

The chain couples TRBV4-1 to TRBJ2-2; perhaps D is TRBD1 or TRBD2 (5 bases each). CDR3 length: 19 amino acids. Germline V CDR1 and CDR2: MGHRA, YSYEKL. Trimming stripped 5 bases from V and 0 bases from J, with 22 bases between. CDR3 sequence: CASSLQGTAAYTNTGELFF. The CDR3 coding sequence is TGCGCCAGCAGCTTACAAGGGACGGCAGCTTATACGAACACCGGGGAGCTGTTTTTT.

This clone was found a few times. The rearrangement links TRBV6-6 to TRBJ1-4; D not certain. The germline gives CDR1 MNHNY, CDR2 SVGAGI (reference sequence). The CDR3 extends over 12 amino acids. Trimming took 8 bases from V and 8 from J, leaving 12 bases between them. For the CDR3, the DNA is TGTGCCAGCCGCTGGGAAAGGGAAAAACTGTTTTTT. Protein sequence: CASRWEREKLFF.

The gene calls are TRBV7-9 and TRBJ2-3, with D unresolved. This CDR3 contains 13 residues. Germline V lookup: CDR1 SEHNR, CDR2 FQNEAQ (reference sequence). V lost 3 bases and J lost 0, with 4 bases in between. The CDR3 loop is CASSFGSTDTQYF. The CDR3 DNA reads as TGTGCCAGCAGCTTTGGTAGCACAGATACGCAGTATTTT.

This clone was counted once. The rearrangement links TRBV7-3 to TRBJ1-1; D is possibly TRBD1 (6 bases). Looked up from germline, CDR1 is SGHTA and CDR2 is FQGTGA. The CDR3 consists of 13 residues. V lost 0 bases to trimming and J lost 6 bases, with 8 bases between them. The DNA for the CDR3 is TGTGCCAGCAGCTTAACGGGGGGCTCTGAAGCTTTCTTT. It encodes CASSLTGGSEAFF.

The CDR3 region has the DNA TGCGCCAGCACCCCCTCACAGGGAGGGGAGCAGTACTTC. This codes for CASTPSQGGEQYF. The chain employs TRBV10-2 and TRBJ2-7, with TRBD2 as a possible D gene (7 bases). The ends were cut back, 7 bases at V and 7 bases at J, with 17 bases in the middle. Germline values: CDR1 WSHSY, CDR2 SAAADI. CDR3 length: 13 amino acids.

This clone came up a few times. V and J are TRBV29-1 and TRBJ1-1, with a weak D call TRBD1 (6 bases). The germline gives CDR1 SQVTM, CDR2 ANQGSEA. V lost 2 bases to trimming and J lost 6 bases, with 13 bases between them. The CDR3 is 13 amino acids. The CDR3 DNA reads as TGCAGCGTTGAAAGGCCAGGGGTAGCTGAAGCTTTCTTT. It codes for CSVERPGVAEAFF.

This clone was counted a few times. This chain connects TRBV4-2 to TRBJ2-7; TRBD2 matches 11 bases. With 5 bases clipped from V and 6 bases from J, the junction kept 15 bases outside the gene matches. The CDR3 covers 17 residues. Germline CDR1 and CDR2: LGHNA and YNFKEQ. DNA of the CDR3: TGTGCCAGCAGCTTAAGGATGGGACTAGCGGTGGGGGGCGAGCAGTACTTC. It encodes CASSLRMGLAVGGEQYF.

The sample holds a few counts of this clone. The sample has other DNA sequences that encode this CDR3 too. This chain uses TRBV5-1 with TRBJ1-1, with TRBD1 matching 7 bases. Trimming cost V 2 bases and J 0 bases; bases outside gene matches: 10. This CDR3 comprises 17 residues. Germline loops: CDR1 SGHRS, CDR2 YFSETQ. The CDR3 nucleotides are TGCGCCAGCAGCTTCCTTACAGGGGCGGTGATGAACACTGAAGCTTTCTTT. This translates into CASSFLTGAVMNTEAFF.

The chain joins TRBV19 to TRBJ2-1, with 8 bases lining up with TRBD2. V shed 5 bases, J shed 4 bases, and the junction held 7 bases outside the gene matches. This CDR3 is 15 amino acids long. Germline-derived CDR1 and CDR2 are LNHDA and SQIVND (reference sequence). The CDR3 coding sequence is TGTGCCAGTAGTCCAGGGACTAGTGGTTACAATGAGCAGTTCTTC. It codes for CASSPGTSGYNEQFF.

This clone appeared a few times. The rearrangement joins TRBV7-9 to TRBJ2-3; D is perhaps TRBD2 (7 bases). Germline-derived CDR1 and CDR2 are SEHNR and FQNEAQ (reference sequence). This CDR3 contains 17 residues. Deletions cut 5 bases from V and 3 bases from J, with 21 bases between. In DNA, the CDR3 is TGTGCCAGCAGCCCTCCGTCGATTAGGGGGGGAACAGATACGCAGTATTTT. Translating it yields CASSPPSIRGGTDTQYF.

This clone was counted a single time. The junction does not match germline at one end; this may be a read error. CDR3 in amino acids: CASTNHGYTF. The CDR3 DNA reads TGTGCCAGCACTAACCATGGCTACACCTTC. The V and J genes are TRBV13 and TRBJ1-2; D remains unclear. The germline V gene has CDR1 PRHDT and CDR2 FYEKMQ (reference sequence). The CDR3 sequence is 10 residues long.

This clone was seen just once. This rearrangement joins TRBV9 to TRBJ1-1, with a weak D call TRBD1 (5 bases). Between the trimmed V and J ends, which lost 5 bases and 4 bases, there was a span of 12 bases. Looked up from germline, CDR1 is SGDLS and CDR2 is YYNGEE. This CDR3 contains 13 residues. For the CDR3, the DNA is TGTGCCAGCAGTCTCCGGGGGGGCACTGAAGCTTTCTTT. Translation: CASSLRGGTEAFF.

This clone was detected only a few times. The chain joins TRBV6-5 to TRBJ2-1; D not certain. Trimming stripped 6 bases from V and 9 bases from J, with 12 bases between. CDR1 is MNHEY and CDR2 is SVGAGI in the germline V gene. The CDR3 extends over 12 amino acids. The CDR3 sequence is CASSPGPFEQFF. CDR3 coding DNA: TGTGCCAGCAGCCCCGGACCATTTGAGCAGTTCTTC.

This clone was counted only a few times. The chain combines TRBV13 with TRBJ2-7, with a tentative D call TRBD2 (6 bases). Germline-derived CDR1 and CDR2 are PRHDT and FYEKMQ (reference sequence). The CDR3 loop spans 13 amino acids. V was cut by 0 bases and J by 3 bases, with 6 bases left in between. DNA of the CDR3: TGTGCCAGCAGCTTAGGCGGGGGCTACGAGCAGTACTTC. Translated: CASSLGGGYEQYF.

This chain joins TRBV27 and TRBJ1-1; TRBD1 might be the D (6 bases). Trimming cost V 2 bases and J 8 bases, with 12 bases left between them. The germline gives CDR1 MNHEY, CDR2 SMNVEV (reference sequence). This CDR3 is 13 amino acids long. The DNA for the CDR3 is TGTGCCAGCAGTTTAGGGGGCTTTGCCGAAGCTTTCTTT. It codes for CASSLGGFAEAFF.

The chain uses TRBV5-1 and TRBJ2-5, with 10 bases that match TRBD2. CDR1 is SGHRS and CDR2 is YFSETQ in the germline V gene. This CDR3 region has 16 residues. The V segment lost 4 bases and the J segment 5 bases; nucleotides outside the gene matches: 11. The chain's CDR3 is CASSARLAGPGETQYF. The CDR3 DNA reads TGCGCCAGCAGCGCACGACTAGCGGGCCCCGGGGAGACCCAGTACTTC.

This clone showed up just once. The J gene is TRBJ1-1, the V gene TRBV29-1, with D tentatively TRBD1 (6 bases). The CDR3 sequence is 16 residues long. The V and J ends lost 7 bases and 3 bases respectively, with 24 bases between them. From germline, CDR1 is SQVTM and CDR2 ANQGSEA. In nucleotides, the CDR3 is TGCAGCGGCATTATAGACACGGCCTCAGGGGACACTGAAGCTTTCTTT. Translation gives CSGIIDTASGDTEAFF.